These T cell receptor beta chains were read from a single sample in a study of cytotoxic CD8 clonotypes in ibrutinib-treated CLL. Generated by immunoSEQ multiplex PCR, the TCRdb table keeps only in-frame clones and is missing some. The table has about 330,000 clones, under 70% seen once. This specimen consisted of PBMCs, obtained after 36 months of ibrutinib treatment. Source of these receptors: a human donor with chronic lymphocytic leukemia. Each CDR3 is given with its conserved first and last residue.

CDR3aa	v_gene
CASSLAPNREGETQYF	TRBV7-8
CSIVETAIYGYTF	TRBV29-1
CASSLWEGLGQYF	TRBV27
CASATDTQYF	TRBV12-5
CAISEHPGQSFLSYEQYF	TRBV10-3
CASSHPPQETQYF	TRBV27
CASRPTGGGYGYTF	TRBV4-1
CASSLGQGHGYTF	TRBV5-1
CSATESLNTEAFF	TRBV29-1
CASNRGHFTEAFF	TRBV6-5
CASGGLAGGPYEQYF	TRBV6-1
CASQKTSYEQYF	TRBV19
CASSTGNEQYF	TRBV6-1